The rows below give T cell receptor beta chains drawn from one sample of a study of blood T cell repertoires in COVID-19. Sequencing was performed with immunoSEQ multiplex PCR; in TCRdb, only in-frame clones are kept and a portion is missing. Here the sample spans some 370,000 clones, more than 75% being singletons. Material for sequencing was peripheral blood. Source of these receptors: a woman in her twenties or thirties with COVID-19, enrolled during active disease. The CDR3 runs from the conserved cysteine through the conserved F or W. Each record gives: CDR3 protein, V gene, J gene.

CASSLAGGSSYNSPLHF,TRBV7-8,TRBJ1-6
CASRNRAGVVLEKLFF,TRBV2,TRBJ1-4
CASSRDRLNSPLHF,TRBV18,TRBJ1-6
CASSSGLAGGEQFF,TRBV5-4,TRBJ2-1
CASSHPGLAGVYEQYF,TRBV6-2/TRBV6-3,TRBJ2-7
CASSIDLGLAYEQYF,TRBV19,TRBJ2-7
CASSYDRATEAFF,TRBV6-5,TRBJ1-1
CASSYSGSEQFF,TRBV6-5,TRBJ2-1
CASSLGDTEAFF,TRBV12-3/TRBV12-4,TRBJ1-1
CASSLSWGGGELFF,TRBV27,TRBJ2-2
CASQNKNTEAFF,TRBV6-5,TRBJ1-1
CASSFPRASYNEQFF,TRBV5-5,TRBJ2-1
CASSQETRSNTGELFF,TRBV4-1,TRBJ2-2
CASSLSPGDEQYF,TRBV5-6,TRBJ2-7
CASSLLLAFEQFF,TRBV28,TRBJ2-1
CASSLLRLNNSPLHF,TRBV28,TRBJ1-6
CASTDPGQGNHEQFF,TRBV7-2,TRBJ2-1
CASSLGRPLHF,TRBV28,TRBJ1-6
CASSPQAQETQYF,TRBV7-2,TRBJ2-5
CASSLGGGSNQPQHF,TRBV5-5,TRBJ1-5
CASSIGASGSRGTGELFF,TRBV19,TRBJ2-2
CATSEGQISTDTQYF,TRBV24-1,TRBJ2-3
CASSLGQGADEQYF,TRBV7-2,TRBJ2-7
CASSYFGQEEQYF,TRBV7-2,TRBJ2-7
CASSLSAQLAVKETQYF,TRBV18,TRBJ2-5
CASSQSGQDLGNTIYF,TRBV23-1,TRBJ1-3
CASSSRVNTEAFF,TRBV3-1/TRBV3-2,TRBJ1-1
CASSLIAGDYNEQFF,TRBV7-3,TRBJ2-1
CASSLIGRGLAGGYEQYF,TRBV7-2,TRBJ2-7
CASSLKRGSSYEQYF,TRBV27,TRBJ2-7
CASSYRRGRDGELFF,TRBV7-2,TRBJ2-2
CASSVAAGAYEQYF,TRBV9,TRBJ2-7
CSVETGENTEAFF,TRBV29-1,TRBJ1-1
CASSLQGTDEQFF,TRBV6-6,TRBJ2-1
CASSLGAMNTEAFF,TRBV28,TRBJ1-1
CASSFRSDHNSPLHF,TRBV11-2,TRBJ1-6
CASSLRGSYSNQPQHF,TRBV7-2,TRBJ1-5
CASTRTGVYTEAFF,TRBV6-5,TRBJ1-1
CASSDSWADTQYF,TRBV6-1,TRBJ2-3
CASSLIAGGAETQYF,TRBV5-4,TRBJ2-5
CASSKGQKNSPLHF,TRBV19,TRBJ1-6
CASSLMGPQNTIYF,TRBV7-9,TRBJ1-3
CASSLLTGSYEQYF,TRBV18,TRBJ2-7
CASSAAIDTQYF,TRBV28,TRBJ2-3
CASSLVRESETQYF,TRBV7-2,TRBJ2-5
CASSWQGAAGYTF,TRBV28,TRBJ1-2
CASTRLSTYEQYF,TRBV28,TRBJ2-7
CASSDEGAGSYNEQFF,TRBV2,TRBJ2-1
CASSLGYRGVDSPLHF,TRBV7-9,TRBJ1-6
CASSSSTSGAAKNIQYF,TRBV9,TRBJ2-4
CASSRLAGARDTDTQYF,TRBV3-1/TRBV3-2,TRBJ2-3
CASSWGTGREKLFF,TRBV5-1,TRBJ1-4
CAWSSGTGAEQYF,TRBV30,TRBJ2-7